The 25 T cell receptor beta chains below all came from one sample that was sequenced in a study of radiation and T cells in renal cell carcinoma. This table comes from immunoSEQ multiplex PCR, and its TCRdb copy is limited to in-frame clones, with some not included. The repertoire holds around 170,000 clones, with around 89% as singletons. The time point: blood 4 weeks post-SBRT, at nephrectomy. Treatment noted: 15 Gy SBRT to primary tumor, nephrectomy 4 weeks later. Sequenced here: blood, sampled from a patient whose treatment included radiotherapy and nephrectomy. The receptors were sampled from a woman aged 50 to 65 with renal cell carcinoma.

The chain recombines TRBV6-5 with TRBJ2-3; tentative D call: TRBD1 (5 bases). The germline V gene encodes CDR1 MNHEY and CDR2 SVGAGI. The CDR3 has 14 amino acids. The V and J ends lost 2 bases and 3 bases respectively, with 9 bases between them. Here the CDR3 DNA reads TGTGCCAGCAGTTACAGTCAGGGTACAGATACGCAGTATTTT. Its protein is CASSYSQGTDTQYF.

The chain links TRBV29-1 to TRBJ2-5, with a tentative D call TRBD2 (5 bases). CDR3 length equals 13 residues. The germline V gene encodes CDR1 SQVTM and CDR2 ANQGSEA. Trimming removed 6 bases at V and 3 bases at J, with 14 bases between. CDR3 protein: CSVHKSGEETQYF. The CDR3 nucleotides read TGCAGCGTCCATAAGTCCGGGGAAGAGACCCAGTACTTC.

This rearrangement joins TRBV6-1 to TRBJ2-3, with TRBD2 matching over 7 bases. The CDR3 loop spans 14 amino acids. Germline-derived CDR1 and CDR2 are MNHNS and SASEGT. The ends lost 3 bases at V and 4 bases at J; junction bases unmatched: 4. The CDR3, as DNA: TGTGCCAGCAGTGAGGGGGGGGGAGCAGATACGCAGTATTTT. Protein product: CASSEGGGADTQYF.

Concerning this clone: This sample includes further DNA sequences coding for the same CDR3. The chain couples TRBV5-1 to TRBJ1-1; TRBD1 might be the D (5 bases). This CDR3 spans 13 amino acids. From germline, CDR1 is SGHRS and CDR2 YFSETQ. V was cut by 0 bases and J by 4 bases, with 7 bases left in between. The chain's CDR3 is CASSLVGATEAFF. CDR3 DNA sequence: TGCGCCAGCAGCTTGGTAGGGGCCACTGAAGCTTTCTTT. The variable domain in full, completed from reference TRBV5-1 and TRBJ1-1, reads KAGVTQTPRYLIKTRGQQVTLSCSPISGHRSVSWYQQTPGQGLQFLFEYFSETQRNKGNFPGRFSGRQFSNSRSEMNVSTLELGDSALYLCASSLVGATEAFFGQGTRLTVV.

The CDR3 loop reads CASSLDLTGNTEAFF. CDR3 DNA: TGCGCCAGCAGCTTGGACCTGACAGGGAACACTGAAGCTTTCTTT. V and J are TRBV5-1 and TRBJ1-1, with D possibly TRBD1 on 6 matching bases. V was cut by 0 bases and J by 1 base, with 10 bases left in between. Per the germline V gene, CDR1 is SGHRS and CDR2 is YFSETQ. The CDR3 runs 15 residues.

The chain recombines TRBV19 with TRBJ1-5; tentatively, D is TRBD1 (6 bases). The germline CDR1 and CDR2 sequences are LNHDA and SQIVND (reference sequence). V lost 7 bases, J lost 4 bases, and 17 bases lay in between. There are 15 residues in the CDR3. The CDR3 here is CASTSDRSFNQPQHF. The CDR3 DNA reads TGTGCCAGTACCAGTGACAGGTCCTTTAATCAGCCCCAGCATTTT.

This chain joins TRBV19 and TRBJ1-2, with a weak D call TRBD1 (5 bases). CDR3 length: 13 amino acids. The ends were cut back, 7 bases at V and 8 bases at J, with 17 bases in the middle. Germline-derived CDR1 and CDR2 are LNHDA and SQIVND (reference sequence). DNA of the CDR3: TGTGCCAGTACCGACACGGGACTTCAGGGCTACACCTTC. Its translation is CASTDTGLQGYTF.

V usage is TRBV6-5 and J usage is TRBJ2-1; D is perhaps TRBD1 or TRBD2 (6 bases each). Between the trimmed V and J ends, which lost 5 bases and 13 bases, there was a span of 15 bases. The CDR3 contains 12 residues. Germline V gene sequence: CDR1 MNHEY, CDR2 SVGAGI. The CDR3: CASSPRGLGQFF. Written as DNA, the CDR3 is TGTGCCAGCAGTCCCCGGGGGCTTGGCCAGTTCTTC.

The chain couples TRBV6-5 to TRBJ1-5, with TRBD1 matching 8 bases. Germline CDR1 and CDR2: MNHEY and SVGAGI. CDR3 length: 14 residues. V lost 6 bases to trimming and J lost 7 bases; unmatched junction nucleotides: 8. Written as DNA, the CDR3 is TGTGCCAGCAGGTCGACAGGGGATGGGCAGCCCCAGCATTTT. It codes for CASRSTGDGQPQHF.

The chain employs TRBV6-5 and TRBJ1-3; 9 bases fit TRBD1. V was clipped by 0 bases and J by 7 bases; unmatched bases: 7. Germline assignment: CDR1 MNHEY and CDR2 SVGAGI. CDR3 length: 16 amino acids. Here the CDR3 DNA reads TGTGCCAGCAGTTACTCCACTGGGACAGGGAGGAACACCATATATTTT. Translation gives CASSYSTGTGRNTIYF.

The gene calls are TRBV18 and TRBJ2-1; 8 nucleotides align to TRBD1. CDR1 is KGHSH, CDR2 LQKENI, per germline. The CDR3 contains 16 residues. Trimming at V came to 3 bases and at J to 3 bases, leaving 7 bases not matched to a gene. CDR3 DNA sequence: TGTGCCAGCTCACCGTTAGCTGGACAGGGCTACAATGAGCAGTTCTTC. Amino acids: CASSPLAGQGYNEQFF. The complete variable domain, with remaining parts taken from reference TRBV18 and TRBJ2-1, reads NAGVMQNPRHLVRRRGQEARLRCSPMKGHSHVYWYRQLPEEGLKFMVYLQKENIIDESGMPKERFSAEFPKEGPSILRIQQVVRGDSAAYFCASSPLAGQGYNEQFFGPGTRLTVL.

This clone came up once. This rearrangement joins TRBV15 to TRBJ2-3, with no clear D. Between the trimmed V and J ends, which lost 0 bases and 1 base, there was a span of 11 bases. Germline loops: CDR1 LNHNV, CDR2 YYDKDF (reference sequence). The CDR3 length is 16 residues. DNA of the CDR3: TGTGCCACCAGCAGAGATCTGGCAGGCCGCACAGATACGCAGTATTTT. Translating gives CATSRDLAGRTDTQYF.

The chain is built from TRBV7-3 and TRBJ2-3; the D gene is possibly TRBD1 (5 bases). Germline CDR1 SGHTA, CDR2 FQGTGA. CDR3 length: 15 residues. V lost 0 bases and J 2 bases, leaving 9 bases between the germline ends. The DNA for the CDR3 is TGTGCCAGCAGCTTAACCGGCAGGGACACAGATACGCAGTATTTT. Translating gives CASSLTGRDTDTQYF. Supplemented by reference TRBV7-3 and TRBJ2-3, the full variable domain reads GAGVSQTPSNKVTEKGKYVELRCDPISGHTALYWYRQSLGQGPEFLIYFQGTGAADDSGLPNDRFFAVRPEGSVSTLKIQRTERGDSAVYLCASSLTGRDTDTQYFGPGTRLTVL.

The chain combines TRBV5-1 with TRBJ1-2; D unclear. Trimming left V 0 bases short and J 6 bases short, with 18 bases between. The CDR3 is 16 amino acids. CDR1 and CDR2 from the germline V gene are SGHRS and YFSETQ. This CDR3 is CASSLGDWEMGNGYTF. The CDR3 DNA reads TGCGCCAGCAGCTTGGGAGACTGGGAGATGGGCAATGGCTACACCTTC.

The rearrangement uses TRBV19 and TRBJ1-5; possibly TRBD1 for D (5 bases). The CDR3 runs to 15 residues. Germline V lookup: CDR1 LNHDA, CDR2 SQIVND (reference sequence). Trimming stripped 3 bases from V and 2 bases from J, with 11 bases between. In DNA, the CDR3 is TGTGCCAGTAGTATCCCGGGACTGGGCAATCAGCCCCAGCATTTT. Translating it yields CASSIPGLGNQPQHF. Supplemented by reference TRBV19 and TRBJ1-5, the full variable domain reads DGGITQSPKYLFRKEGQNVTLSCEQNLNHDAMYWYRQDPGQGLRLIYYSQIVNDFQKGDIAEGYSVSREKKESFPLTVTSAQKNPTAFYLCASSIPGLGNQPQHFGDGTRLSIL.

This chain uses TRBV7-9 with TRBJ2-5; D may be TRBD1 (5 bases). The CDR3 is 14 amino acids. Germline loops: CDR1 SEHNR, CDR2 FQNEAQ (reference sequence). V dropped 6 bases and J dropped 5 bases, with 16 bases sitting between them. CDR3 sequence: CASSHPPGKETQYF. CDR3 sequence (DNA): TGTGCCAGCAGTCATCCCCCAGGGAAGGAGACCCAGTACTTC. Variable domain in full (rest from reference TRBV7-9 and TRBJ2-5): DTGVSQNPRHKITKRGQNVTFRCDPISEHNRLYWYRQTLGQGPEFLTYFQNEAQLEKSRLLSDRFSAERPKGSFSTLEIQRTEQGDSAMYLCASSHPPGKETQYFGPGTRLLVL.

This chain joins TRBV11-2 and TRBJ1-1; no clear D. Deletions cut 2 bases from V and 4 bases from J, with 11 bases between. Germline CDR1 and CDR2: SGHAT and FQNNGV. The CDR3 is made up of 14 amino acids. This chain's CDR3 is CASSLIGTTTEAFF. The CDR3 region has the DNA TGTGCCAGCAGCTTAATCGGCACGACCACTGAAGCTTTCTTT.

The CDR3 bases are TGTGCCAGCAGCGCAATGACTGGAGTCACCGGGGAGCTGTTTTTT. It yields the protein CASSAMTGVTGELFF. The genes are TRBV9 and TRBJ2-2; D is unclear. Trimming shortened V by 3 bases and J by 4 bases, and 13 bases separated the two germline ends. Germline-derived CDR1 and CDR2 are SGDLS and YYNGEE. This CDR3 region has 15 residues.

The CDR3 DNA reads TGCGCCAGCAGCTTGGAGGTATTCGCAGAAGGGACCCAGTACTTC. Protein sequence: CASSLEVFAEGTQYF. The V and J genes are TRBV5-1 and TRBJ2-5, with D unresolved. The CDR3 is 15 residues long. Trimming took 0 bases from V and 7 from J, leaving 16 bases between them. Germline assignment: CDR1 SGHRS and CDR2 YFSETQ.

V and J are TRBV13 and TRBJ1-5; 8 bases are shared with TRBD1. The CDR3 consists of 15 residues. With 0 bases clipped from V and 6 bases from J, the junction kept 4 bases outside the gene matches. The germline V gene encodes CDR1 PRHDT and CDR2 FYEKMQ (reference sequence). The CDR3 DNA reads TGTGCCAGCAGCTTAGGCAGGGGGCTTAGTCAGCCCCAGCATTTT. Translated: CASSLGRGLSQPQHF.

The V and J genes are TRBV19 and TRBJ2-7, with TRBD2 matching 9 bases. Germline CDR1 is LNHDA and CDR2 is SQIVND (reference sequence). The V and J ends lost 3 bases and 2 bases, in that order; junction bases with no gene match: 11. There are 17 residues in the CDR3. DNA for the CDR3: TGTGCCAGTAGTATTACCGGGACTAGCCCAATTACCTACGAGCAGTACTTC. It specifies CASSITGTSPITYEQYF.

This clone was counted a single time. The CDR3 DNA follows: TGCGCCAGCAGACGGACCACTGCCCAATACAATGAGCAGTTCTTC. Translation: CASRRTTAQYNEQFF. The chain joins TRBV23-1 to TRBJ2-1; D is ambiguous. TRBV23-1 is an ORF; its function is uncertain. The V and J ends lost 6 bases and 4 bases respectively, with 16 bases between them. This CDR3 comprises 15 residues.

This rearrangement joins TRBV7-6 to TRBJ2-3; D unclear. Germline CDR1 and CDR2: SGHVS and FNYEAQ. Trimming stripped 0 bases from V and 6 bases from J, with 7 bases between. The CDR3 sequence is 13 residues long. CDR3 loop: CASSLAQSDTQYF. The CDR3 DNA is TGTGCCAGCAGCTTAGCACAATCCGATACGCAGTATTTT. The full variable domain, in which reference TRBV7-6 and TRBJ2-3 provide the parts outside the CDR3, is GAGVSQSPRYKVTKRGQDVALRCDPISGHVSLYWYRQALGQGPEFLTYFNYEAQQDKSGLPNDRFSAERPEGSISTLTIQRTEQRDSAMYRCASSLAQSDTQYFGPGTRLTVL.

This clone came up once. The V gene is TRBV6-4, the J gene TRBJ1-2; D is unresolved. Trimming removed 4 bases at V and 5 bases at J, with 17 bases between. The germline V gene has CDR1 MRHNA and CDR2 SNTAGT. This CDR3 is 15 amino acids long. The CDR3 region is CASSVRYSILYGYTF. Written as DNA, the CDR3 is TGTGCCAGCAGTGTCCGCTACAGCATCCTTTATGGCTACACCTTC.

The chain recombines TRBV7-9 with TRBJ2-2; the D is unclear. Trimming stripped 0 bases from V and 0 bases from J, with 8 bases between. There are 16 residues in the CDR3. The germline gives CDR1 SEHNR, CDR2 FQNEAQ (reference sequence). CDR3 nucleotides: TGTGCCAGCAGCTTAGCAAACAGTCCGAACACCGGGGAGCTGTTTTTT. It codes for CASSLANSPNTGELFF. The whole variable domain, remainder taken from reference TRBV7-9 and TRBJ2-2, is DTGVSQNPRHKITKRGQNVTFRCDPISEHNRLYWYRQTLGQGPEFLTYFQNEAQLEKSRLLSDRFSAERPKGSFSTLEIQRTEQGDSAMYLCASSLANSPNTGELFFGEGSRLTVL.